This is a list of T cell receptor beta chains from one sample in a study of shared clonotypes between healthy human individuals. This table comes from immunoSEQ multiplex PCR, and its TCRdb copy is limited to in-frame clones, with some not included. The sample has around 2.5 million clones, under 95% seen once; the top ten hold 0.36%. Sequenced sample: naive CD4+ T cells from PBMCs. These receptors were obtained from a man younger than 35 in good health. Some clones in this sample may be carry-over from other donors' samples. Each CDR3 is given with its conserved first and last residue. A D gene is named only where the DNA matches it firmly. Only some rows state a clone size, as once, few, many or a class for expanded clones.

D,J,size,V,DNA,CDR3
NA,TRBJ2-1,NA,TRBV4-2,TGTGCCAGCAGCCAAGATCGCAATGAGCAGTTCTTC,CASSQDRNEQFF
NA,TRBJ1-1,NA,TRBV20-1,TGCAGTGCTCGACAGAGGTCGGCTTTCTTT,CSARQRSAFF
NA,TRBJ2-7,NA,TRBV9,TGTGCCAGCAGCGTTACAGGGTGGTCCTACGAGCAGTACTTC,CASSVTGWSYEQYF
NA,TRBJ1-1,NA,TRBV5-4,TGTGCCAGCAGCTCCATGGGACTCTACACTGAAGCTTTCTTT,CASSSMGLYTEAFF
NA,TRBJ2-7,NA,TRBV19,TGTGCCAGTAGTATAGTTGAGGGGTCGGAGCAGTACTTC,CASSIVEGSEQYF
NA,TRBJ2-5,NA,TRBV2,TGTGCCAGCAGTCCGGGGGTCGAGACCCAGTACTTC,CASSPGVETQYF
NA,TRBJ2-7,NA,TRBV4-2,TGTGCCAGCAGCCAAGAGTTTCTCGGAGCCTACGAGCAGTACTTC,CASSQEFLGAYEQYF
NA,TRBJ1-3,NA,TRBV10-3,TGTGCCATCAGTGAACGATGGGACACTACCTCTGGAAACACCATATATTTT,CAISERWDTTSGNTIYF
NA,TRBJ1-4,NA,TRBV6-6,TGTGCCAGCAGTTACTTTAGACAGGCAACTAATGAAAAACTGTTTTTT,CASSYFRQATNEKLFF
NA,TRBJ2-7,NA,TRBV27,TGTGCCAGCAGTTTCCTTAGGGGCGAGCAGTACTTC,CASSFLRGEQYF
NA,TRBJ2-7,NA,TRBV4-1,TGCGCCAGCAGCCAAGAAGTCCCCCTAGGGCGAGTAGGGGAGCAGTACTTC,CASSQEVPLGRVGEQYF
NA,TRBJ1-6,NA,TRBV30,TGTGCCTGGAGTCCCGGTAATTCACCCCTCCACTTT,CAWSPGNSPLHF
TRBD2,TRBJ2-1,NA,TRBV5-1,TGCGCCAGCAGCCGCGGACTAGCGGACAATGAGCAGTTCTTC,CASSRGLADNEQFF
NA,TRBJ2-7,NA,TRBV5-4,TGTGCCAGCAGCACCCCCGGGACTCCAAGCTCCTACGAGCAGTACTTC,CASSTPGTPSSYEQYF
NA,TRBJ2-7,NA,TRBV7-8,TGTGCCAGCACCCCGGGGTTCTACGAGCAGTACTTC,CASTPGFYEQYF
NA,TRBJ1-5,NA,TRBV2,TGTGCCAGCAGTTTCGCTCCAGGGTTAGGCCAGCCCCAGCATTTT,CASSFAPGLGQPQHF
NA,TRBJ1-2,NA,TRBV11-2,TGTGCCAGCGGGCCGATCGGCTACACCTTC,CASGPIGYTF
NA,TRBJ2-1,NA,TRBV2,TGTGCCAGCAGTGAAGAACACCTACTGGGGAATGAGCAGTTCTTC,CASSEEHLLGNEQFF
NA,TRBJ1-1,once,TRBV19,TGTGCCAGTAGGGTCCTCACGGGAGACACTGAAGCTTTCTTT,CASRVLTGDTEAFF
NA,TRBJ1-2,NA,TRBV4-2,TGTGCCAGCAGCCTGACGGGGGCGTTGAAAGGCTACACCTTC,CASSLTGALKGYTF